This T cell receptor (beta chain) was identified in a study of shared clonotypes between healthy human individuals. Turning to the study itself: Donors, aged 18 to 49, were two women and three men. Whole-study findings and limits: The donor pool, a small one, limited the genetic and exposure-history diversity represented. The study generally estimated greater richness for naive than memory subsets.

Repertoires were generated with immunoSEQ multiplex PCR, while TCRdb's copy carries only in-frame clones and drops some. Of under 2.5 million clones listed, around 92% are singletons. A word on this clone: Its matching antigen is unknown.

Sequencing was performed on naive CD4+ T cells from PBMCs. Subset denoted: CD45RA+ positively selected. This clonotype originated in a man aged 18 to 35 in good health. Some clones in this sample may be carry-over from other donors' samples.

CDR3 coding DNA: TGTGCCAGCAGCTTCGACAGGGGTGGCTACACCTTC. It encodes CASSFDRGGYTF. The chain links TRBV5-4 to TRBJ1-2; 8 bases align to TRBD1. This CDR3 spans 12 amino acids. With V trimmed by 2 bases and J by 7 bases, 1 base remained unmatched. Germline V CDR1 and CDR2: SGHNT, YYREEE (reference sequence).